Presented here are 7 T cell receptor beta chains from one specimen sequenced in a study of blood T cells in healthy people across ages (dated by TCRdb to about 2015). The method was 5' RACE. The sequencing machine was an Illumina HiSeq 2500. A second about 7 to 12 cycle PCR used a sample-barcoded 5' primer and a J-beta primer mix. The raw public reads went through TCRdb reprocessing: fastp at Q25, MiXCR clone calling, in-frame beta chains kept. Each CDR3 protein gets just one entry, which takes the most common genes and DNA from the rows behind it. The sample profile shows some 550,000 distinct CDR3 sequences; about 45% of them were found once. 20% to 25% of the sample lies in the top ten. Source material: blood. Receptor source: a man at least 80 years old in good health.

Of note for this clonotype: With a much larger clone just one base away, this may be a read error. The chain joins TRBV6-6 to TRBJ1-2; D is perhaps TRBD1 (5 bases). This CDR3 contains 15 residues. Germline V gene lookup returns CDR1 MNHNY and CDR2 SVGAGI (reference sequence). V was shortened by 8 bases and J by 7 bases, with 23 bases between the two germline ends. The CDR3 nucleotides read TGTGCCAGCGGGGGGTCGGGGTTTGGAGTCCGTGGCTACACCTTC. Translating gives CASGGSGFGVRGYTF.

The chain recombines TRBV7-2 with TRBJ2-3; tentatively, D is TRBD2 (6 bases). V lost 6 bases to trimming and J lost 6 bases, with 10 bases between them. The germline CDR1 and CDR2 sequences are SGHTA and FQGNSA. The CDR3 totals 12 residues. CDR3 sequence: CASSVGRDTQYF. The CDR3 nucleotides are TGTGCCAGCAGTGTTGGGAGGGATACGCAGTATTTT.

The chain uses TRBV4-1 and TRBJ1-4; 10 nucleotides match TRBD1. Germline trimming cut 0 bases from V and 7 bases from J; bases unmatched to any gene: 8. Germline V gene data show CDR1 as MGHRA and CDR2 as YSYEKL. The CDR3 contains 17 residues. As DNA, the CDR3 is TGCGCCAGCAGCCAAGAGTATCCGGGACAGGGGATTGAAAAACTGTTTTTT. It yields the protein CASSQEYPGQGIEKLFF.

This clonotype occurred a few times. The chain uses TRBV7-3 and TRBJ2-7; maybe TRBD2 (5 bases). Germline assignment: CDR1 SGHTA and CDR2 FQGTGA. CDR3 length: 16 amino acids. The V end lost 7 bases, the J end lost 4 bases, and 23 bases lay between the germline ends. CDR3 bases: TGTGCCAGCAACCAACTAGTTCGGAGACTATATTACGAGCAGTACTTC. It encodes CASNQLVRRLYYEQYF.

The V and J genes are TRBV5-1 and TRBJ2-1; possible D gene TRBD2, 5 bases. V was cut by 0 bases and J by 8 bases, with 15 bases left in between. The germline V gene has CDR1 SGHRS and CDR2 YFSETQ. The length of the CDR3 is 15 residues. The DNA for the CDR3 is TGCGCCAGCAGCTTGGGGCCTAGCAGCGGCTATGAGCAGTTCTTC. Its protein is CASSLGPSSGYEQFF.

This clonotype was counted only a few times. The rearrangement links TRBV20-1 to TRBJ2-1; TRBD2 is a possible D gene (6 bases). Germline CDR1 and CDR2: DFQATT and SNEGSKA (reference sequence). The CDR3 extends over 14 amino acids. V lost 5 bases and J lost 2, with 13 bases in between. CDR3 in DNA: TGCAGTGCTGAAAGCGGGCGCCCCTACAATGAGCAGTTCTTC. Protein product: CSAESGRPYNEQFF.

This clonotype was seen a handful of times. The chain combines TRBV11-2 with TRBJ2-3, with 7 bases identical to TRBD2. CDR3 size: 17 residues. CDR1 and CDR2 from the germline V gene are SGHAT and FQNNGV. Trimming cost V 1 base and J 0 bases; bases outside gene matches: 7. CDR3 residues: CASSLVGGGLSTDTQYF. The CDR3 DNA is TGTGCCAGCAGCTTAGTCGGCGGGGGTCTTAGCACAGATACGCAGTATTTT.